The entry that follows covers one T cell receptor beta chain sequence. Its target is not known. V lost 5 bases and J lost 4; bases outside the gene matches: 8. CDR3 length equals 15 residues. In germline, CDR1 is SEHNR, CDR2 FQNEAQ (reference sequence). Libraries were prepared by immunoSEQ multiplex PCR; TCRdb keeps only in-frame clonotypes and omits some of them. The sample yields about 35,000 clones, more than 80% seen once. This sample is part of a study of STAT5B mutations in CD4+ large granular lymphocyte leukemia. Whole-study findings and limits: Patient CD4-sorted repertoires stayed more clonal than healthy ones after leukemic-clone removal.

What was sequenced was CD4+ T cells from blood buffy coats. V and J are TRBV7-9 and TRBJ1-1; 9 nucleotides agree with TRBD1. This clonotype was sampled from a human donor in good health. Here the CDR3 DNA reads TGTGCCAGCAGCGGCCACAGGGGGCCTGGCACTGAAGCTTTCTTT. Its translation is CASSGHRGPGTEAFF. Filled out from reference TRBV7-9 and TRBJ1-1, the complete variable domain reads DTGVSQNPRHKITKRGQNVTFRCDPISEHNRLYWYRQTLGQGPEFLTYFQNEAQLEKSRLLSDRFSAERPKGSFSTLEIQRTEQGDSAMYLCASSGHRGPGTEAFFGQGTRLTVV.